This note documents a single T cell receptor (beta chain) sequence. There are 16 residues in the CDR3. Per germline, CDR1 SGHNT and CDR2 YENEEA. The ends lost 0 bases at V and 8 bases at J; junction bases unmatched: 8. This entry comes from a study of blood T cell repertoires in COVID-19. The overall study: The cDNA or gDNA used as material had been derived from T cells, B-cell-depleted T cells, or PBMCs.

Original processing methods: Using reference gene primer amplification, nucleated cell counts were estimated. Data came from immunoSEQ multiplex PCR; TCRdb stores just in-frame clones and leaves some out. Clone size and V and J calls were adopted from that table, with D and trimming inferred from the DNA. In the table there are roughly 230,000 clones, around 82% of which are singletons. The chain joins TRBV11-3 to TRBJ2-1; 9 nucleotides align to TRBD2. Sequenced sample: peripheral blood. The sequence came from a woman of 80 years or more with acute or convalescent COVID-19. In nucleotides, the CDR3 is TGTGCCAGCAGCTTAGAATTTGGCGGGGGGGTATATGAGCAGTTCTTC. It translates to CASSLEFGGGVYEQFF.